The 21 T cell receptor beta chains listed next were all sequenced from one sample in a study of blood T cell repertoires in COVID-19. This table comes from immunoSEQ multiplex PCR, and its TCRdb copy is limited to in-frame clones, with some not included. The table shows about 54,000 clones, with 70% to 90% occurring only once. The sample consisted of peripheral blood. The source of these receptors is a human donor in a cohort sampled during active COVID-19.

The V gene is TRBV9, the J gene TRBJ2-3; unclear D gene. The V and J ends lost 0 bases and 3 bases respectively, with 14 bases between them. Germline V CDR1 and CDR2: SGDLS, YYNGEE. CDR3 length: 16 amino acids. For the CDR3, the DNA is TGTGCCAGCAGCGTAGGCTGGTCCCGGTCAACAGATACGCAGTATTTT. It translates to CASSVGWSRSTDTQYF. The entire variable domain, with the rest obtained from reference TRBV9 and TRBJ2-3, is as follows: DSGVTQTPKHLITATGQRVTLRCSPRSGDLSVYWYQQSLDQGLQFLIQYYNGEERAKGNILERFSAQQFPDLHSELNLSSLELGDSALYFCASSVGWSRSTDTQYFGPGTRLTVL.

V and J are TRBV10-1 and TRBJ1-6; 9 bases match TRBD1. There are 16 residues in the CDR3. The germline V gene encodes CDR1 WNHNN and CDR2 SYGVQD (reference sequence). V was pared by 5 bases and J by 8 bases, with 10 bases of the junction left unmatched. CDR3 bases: TGCGCCAGCAGTTGGCGGGACAGGGTTTTAGATTCACCCCTCCACTTT. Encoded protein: CASSWRDRVLDSPLHF.

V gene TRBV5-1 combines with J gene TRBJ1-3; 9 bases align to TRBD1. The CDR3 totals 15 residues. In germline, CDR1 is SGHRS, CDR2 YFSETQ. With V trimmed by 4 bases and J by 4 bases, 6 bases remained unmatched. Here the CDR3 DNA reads TGCGCCAGCAGCGAACAGGGGGCGCCGGGAAACACCATATATTTT. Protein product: CASSEQGAPGNTIYF.

CDR3 nucleotide sequence: TGTGCCAGCAGCCGGAAGATCCCAACTACCAATCAGCCCCAGCATTTT. Translating gives CASSRKIPTTNQPQHF. V usage is TRBV21-1 and J usage is TRBJ1-5. TRBV21-1 is a documented pseudogene. This CDR3 is 16 amino acids long.

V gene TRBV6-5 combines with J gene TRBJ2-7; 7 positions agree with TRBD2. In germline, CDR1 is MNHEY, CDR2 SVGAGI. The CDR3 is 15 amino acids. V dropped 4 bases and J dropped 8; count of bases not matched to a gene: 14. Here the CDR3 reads CASSSFGLAAVQQYF. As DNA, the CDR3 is TGTGCCAGCAGTTCATTTGGGCTAGCGGCAGTGCAGCAGTACTTC.

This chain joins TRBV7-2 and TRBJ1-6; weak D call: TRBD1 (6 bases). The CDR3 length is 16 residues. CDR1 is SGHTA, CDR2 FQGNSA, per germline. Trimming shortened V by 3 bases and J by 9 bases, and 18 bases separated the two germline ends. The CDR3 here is CASSLTGGGGGSPLHF. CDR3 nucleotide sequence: TGTGCCAGCAGCTTGACGGGGGGCGGGGGAGGTTCACCCCTCCACTTT.

The CDR3 DNA sequence: TGTGCCAGCCGCCCCGGGAGGGCCACAGATACGCAGTATTTT. It codes for CASRPGRATDTQYF. V and J are TRBV7-2 and TRBJ2-3; 8 bases are shared with TRBD2. The CDR3 has 14 amino acids. CDR1 SGHTA and CDR2 FQGNSA come from the germline V gene. With 8 bases clipped from V and 2 bases from J, the junction kept 6 bases outside the gene matches.

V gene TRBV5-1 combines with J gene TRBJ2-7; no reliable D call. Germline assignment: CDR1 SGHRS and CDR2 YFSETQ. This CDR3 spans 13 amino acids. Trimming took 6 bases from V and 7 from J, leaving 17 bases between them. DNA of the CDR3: TGCGCCAGCAACCCAGGTGCCCTACGGGAGCAGTACTTC. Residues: CASNPGALREQYF.

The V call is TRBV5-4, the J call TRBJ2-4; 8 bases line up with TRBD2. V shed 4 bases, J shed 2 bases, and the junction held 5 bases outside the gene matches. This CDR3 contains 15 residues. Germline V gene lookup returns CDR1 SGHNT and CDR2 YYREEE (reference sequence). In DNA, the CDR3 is TGTGCCAGCAGCCCCGGGGGGGAGACCAAAAACATTCAGTACTTC. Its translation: CASSPGGETKNIQYF.

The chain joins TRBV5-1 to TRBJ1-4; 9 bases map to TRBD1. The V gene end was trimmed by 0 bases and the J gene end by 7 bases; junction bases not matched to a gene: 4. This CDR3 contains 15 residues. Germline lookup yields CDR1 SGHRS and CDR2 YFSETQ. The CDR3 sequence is CASSLAGTGSEKLFF. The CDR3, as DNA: TGCGCCAGCAGCTTGGCGGGGACAGGGAGTGAAAAACTGTTTTTT.

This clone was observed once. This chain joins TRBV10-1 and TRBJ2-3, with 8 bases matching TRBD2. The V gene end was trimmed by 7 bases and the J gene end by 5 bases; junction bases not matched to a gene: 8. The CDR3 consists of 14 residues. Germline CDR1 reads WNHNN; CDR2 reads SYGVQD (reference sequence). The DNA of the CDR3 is TGCGCCAGCAAACCCAGCGGGAGTGGAGATACGCAGTATTTT. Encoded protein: CASKPSGSGDTQYF.

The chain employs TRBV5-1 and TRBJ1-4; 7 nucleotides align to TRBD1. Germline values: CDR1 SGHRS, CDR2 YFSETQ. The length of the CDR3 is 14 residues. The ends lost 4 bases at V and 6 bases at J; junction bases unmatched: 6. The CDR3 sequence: CASSVRGRDEKLFF. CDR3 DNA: TGCGCCAGCAGCGTAAGGGGGCGGGATGAAAAACTGTTTTTT.

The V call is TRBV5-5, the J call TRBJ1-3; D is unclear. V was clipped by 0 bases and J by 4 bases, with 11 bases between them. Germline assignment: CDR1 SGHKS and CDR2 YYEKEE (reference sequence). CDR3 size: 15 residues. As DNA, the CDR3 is TGTGCCAGCAGCTTGGTTGCGGGGTTCGGAAACACCATATATTTT. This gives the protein CASSLVAGFGNTIYF.

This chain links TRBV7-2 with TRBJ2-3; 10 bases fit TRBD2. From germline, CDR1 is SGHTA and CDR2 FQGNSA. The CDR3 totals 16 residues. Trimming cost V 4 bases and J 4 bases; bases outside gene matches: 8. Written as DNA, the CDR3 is TGTGCCAGCAGCTCAGGGCTAGCGGGAGTGGCAGATACGCAGTATTTT. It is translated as CASSSGLAGVADTQYF.

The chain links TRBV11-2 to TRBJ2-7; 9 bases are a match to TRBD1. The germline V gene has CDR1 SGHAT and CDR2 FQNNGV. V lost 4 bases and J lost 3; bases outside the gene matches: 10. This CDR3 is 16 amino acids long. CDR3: CASSSTGGISFYEQYF. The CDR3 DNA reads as TGTGCCAGCAGCTCTACAGGGGGCATATCTTTCTACGAGCAGTACTTC. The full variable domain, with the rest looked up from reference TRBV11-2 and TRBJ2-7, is EAGVAQSPRYKIIEKRQSVAFWCNPISGHATLYWYQQILGQGPKLLIQFQNNGVVDDSQLPKDRFSAERLKGVDSTLKIQPAKLEDSAVYLCASSSTGGISFYEQYFGPGTRLTVT.

CDR3 nucleotides: TGCGCCAGCAGCGGTGGGACTTCGGCAACTAATGAAAAACTGTTTTTT. Translating it yields CASSGGTSATNEKLFF. This sequence joins TRBV5-1 and TRBJ1-4; TRBD1 might be the D (5 bases). Germline lookup yields CDR1 SGHRS and CDR2 YFSETQ. CDR3 length: 16 amino acids. V gave up 4 bases and J gave up 0 bases, with 13 bases separating them.

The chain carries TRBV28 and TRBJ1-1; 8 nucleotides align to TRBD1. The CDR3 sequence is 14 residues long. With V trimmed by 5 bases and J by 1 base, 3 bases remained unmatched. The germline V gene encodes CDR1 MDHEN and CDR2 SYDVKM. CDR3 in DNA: TGTGCCAGCAGTACAGGGGGGACGAACACTGAAGCTTTCTTT. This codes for CASSTGGTNTEAFF.

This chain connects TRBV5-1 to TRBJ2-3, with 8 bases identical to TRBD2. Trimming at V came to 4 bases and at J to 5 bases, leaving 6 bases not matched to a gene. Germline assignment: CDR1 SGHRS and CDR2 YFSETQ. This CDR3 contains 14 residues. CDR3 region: CASSHQRGGDTQYF. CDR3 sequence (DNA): TGCGCCAGCAGCCACCAACGGGGGGGAGATACGCAGTATTTT.

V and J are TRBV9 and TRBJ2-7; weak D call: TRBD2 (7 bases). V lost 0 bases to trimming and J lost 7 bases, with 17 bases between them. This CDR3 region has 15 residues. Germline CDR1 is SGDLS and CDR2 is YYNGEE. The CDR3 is CASSVATSGRGEQYF. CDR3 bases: TGTGCCAGCAGCGTAGCTACTAGTGGGAGGGGGGAGCAGTACTTC.

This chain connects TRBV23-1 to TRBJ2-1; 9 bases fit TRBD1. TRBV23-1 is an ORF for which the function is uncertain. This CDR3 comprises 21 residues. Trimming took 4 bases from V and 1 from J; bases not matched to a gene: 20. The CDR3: CASSLGDSTGTGFRSYNEQFF. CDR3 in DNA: TGCGCCAGCAGTCTCGGCGACTCTACCGGGACAGGGTTTCGGTCCTACAATGAGCAGTTCTTC.

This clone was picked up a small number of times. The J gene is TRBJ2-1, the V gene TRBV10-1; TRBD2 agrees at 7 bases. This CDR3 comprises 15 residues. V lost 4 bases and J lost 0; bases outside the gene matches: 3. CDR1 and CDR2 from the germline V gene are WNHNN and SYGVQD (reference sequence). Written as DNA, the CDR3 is TGCGCCAGCAGTGCCGGGAGGAGCTCCTACAATGAGCAGTTCTTC. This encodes CASSAGRSSYNEQFF.